The rows below give T cell receptor beta chains drawn from one sample of a study of cytomegalovirus exposure and HLA in healthy donors. Libraries were prepared by immunoSEQ multiplex PCR; TCRdb keeps only in-frame clonotypes and omits some of them. The sample is made up of 150,000 to 200,000 clones, and the top ten hold 2.1% of it. Sequencing was carried out using PBMCs. These receptors were obtained from a man aged 25 to 40 in good health and CMV-seronegative. CDR3s include the opening cysteine and the closing phenylalanine or tryptophan. The order of the fields is V gene, D gene, J gene, CDR3 protein, CDR3 DNA. The D gene is left open where the match is weak.

V: TRBV5-1
D: -
J: TRBJ2-6
CDR3: CASSLPSSGANVLTF
DNA: TGCGCCAGCAGCTTGCCCAGCTCTGGGGCCAACGTCCTGACTTTC

V: TRBV11-2
D: -
J: TRBJ2-2
CDR3: CASSLLTGVGELFF
DNA: TGTGCCAGCAGCTTACTTACGGGGGTAGGGGAGCTGTTTTTT

V: TRBV19
D: -
J: TRBJ2-1
CDR3: CASSIRLSPYNEQFF
DNA: TGTGCCAGTAGTATCCGACTATCCCCCTACAATGAGCAGTTCTTC

V: TRBV5-1
D: -
J: TRBJ2-1
CDR3: CASSFSGAYNEQFF
DNA: TGCGCCAGCAGCTTCTCGGGAGCCTACAATGAGCAGTTCTTC

V: TRBV5-1
D: -
J: TRBJ1-3
CDR3: CASSELHVAGNTIYF
DNA: TGCGCCAGCAGCGAACTACATGTGGCTGGAAACACCATATATTTT

V: TRBV10-2
D: -
J: TRBJ2-7
CDR3: CASRLATLYEQYF
DNA: TGCGCCAGCAGGTTAGCCACTCTCTACGAGCAGTACTTC

V: TRBV11-3
D: -
J: TRBJ2-3
CDR3: CASSLVTGYTDTQYF
DNA: TGTGCCAGCAGCTTAGTAACGGGTTACACAGATACGCAGTATTTT

V: TRBV5-1
D: -
J: TRBJ1-3
CDR3: CASSSGFEDTIYF
DNA: TGCGCCAGCAGCTCAGGGTTCGAGGACACCATATATTTT

V: TRBV7-2
D: TRBD1
J: TRBJ2-7
CDR3: CASSLGGGVEQYF
DNA: TGTGCCAGCAGCTTAGGAGGGGGCGTCGAGCAGTACTTC

V: TRBV6-5
D: TRBD2
J: TRBJ2-1
CDR3: CASSYGREGPNEQFF
DNA: TGTGCCAGCAGTTACGGGCGGGAGGGCCCCAATGAGCAGTTCTTC

V: TRBV27
D: TRBD1
J: TRBJ1-4
CDR3: CASSLWRRGLGEKLFF
DNA: TGTGCCAGCAGTTTATGGCGGAGGGGGCTTGGTGAAAAACTGTTTTTT

V: TRBV25-1
D: -
J: TRBJ2-5
CDR3: CASSSQLSFGETQYF
DNA: TGTGCCAGCAGTTCGCAATTGTCTTTCGGGGAGACCCAGTACTTC

V: TRBV10-1
D: TRBD1
J: TRBJ2-5
CDR3: CASSESIGQGMETQYF
DNA: TGCGCCAGCAGTGAGTCGATAGGACAGGGTATGGAGACCCAGTACTTC

V: TRBV11-2
D: -
J: TRBJ1-1
CDR3: CASSLDRGTEAFF
DNA: TGTGCCAGCAGCTTAGATCGGGGCACTGAAGCTTTCTTT

V: TRBV28
D: TRBD2
J: TRBJ2-1
CDR3: CASSLWGSGTYNEQFF
DNA: TGTGCCAGCAGTTTATGGGGTAGCGGGACCTACAATGAGCAGTTCTTC